Sequencing of this TCR beta chain was carried out in a study of cytomegalovirus exposure and HLA in healthy donors. Notes on the study in general: In a later analysis, TCR beta V- and J-gene trimming showed a link to a missense DCLRE1C variant. Most TCRs appeared rarely, but some public TCRs recurred in many donors.

This CDR3 contains 19 residues. Unmatched junction bases numbered 15, after V lost 2 bases and J lost 2 bases. Germline values: CDR1 LGHNA, CDR2 YSLEER. 60 Vbeta and 13 Jbeta primers were used in PCR. Clones were sequenced by immunoSEQ multiplex PCR, and TCRdb holds only the in-frame ones, with some missing. The table records 100,000 to 150,000 clones, roughly 70% of them present only once. Note on this clone: Its antigen remains unknown.

Sequences were obtained from PBMCs. The TCR comes from a middle-aged woman in good health and CMV-seropositive. V is TRBV4-3 and J is TRBJ2-7, with 10 bases matching TRBD2. The CDR3 DNA is TGCGCCAGCAGCCAATACGGGGGGCTAGCGGGAGTTGAGGCCTACGAGCAGTACTTC. The encoded protein is CASSQYGGLAGVEAYEQYF.